Below are 9 T cell receptor beta chains sequenced from a single sample in a study of T-cell reconstitution after alpha-beta-depleted transplantation in children. This sample's TCRbeta library carried unique molecular identifier barcodes. TCRdb redid the calling of the PCR reads with MiXCR, one entry per CDR3 protein. The sample shows approximately 230,000 distinct CDR3 sequences, roughly 26% of them seen only once. The starting material was PBMCs, obtained before TCRalphabeta/CD19-depleted stem cell transplant. All receptors come from a girl aged 2 to 10 with Fanconi anemia, due to receive a stem cell transplant.

This clonotype was found many times. The genes are TRBV29-1 and TRBJ2-2; D is ambiguous. This CDR3 is 11 amino acids long. Germline assignment: CDR1 SQVTM and CDR2 ANQGSEA. Trimming cost V 4 bases and J 3 bases, with 3 bases left between them. The CDR3 nucleotides read TGCAGCGTTGCTTACACCGGGGAGCTGTTTTTT. This codes for CSVAYTGELFF.

The chain links TRBV13 to TRBJ2-7, with D possibly called TRBD1 or TRBD2 (5 bases each). Germline V lookup: CDR1 PRHDT, CDR2 FYEKMQ (reference sequence). This CDR3 contains 14 residues. Between the trimmed V and J ends, which lost 5 bases and 2 bases, there was a span of 13 bases. The CDR3 protein is CASSRLGEAYEQYF. The CDR3 region has the DNA TGTGCCAGCAGCCGCTTGGGGGAAGCCTACGAGCAGTACTTC.

This clonotype was seen a handful of times. The chain links TRBV5-1 to TRBJ2-3; 9 bases match TRBD2. This CDR3 contains 16 residues. Germline CDR1 is SGHRS and CDR2 is YFSETQ. With 0 bases clipped from V and 0 bases from J, the junction kept 2 bases outside the gene matches. CDR3 loop: CASSLETSGSTDTQYF. The CDR3 nucleotides read TGCGCCAGCAGCTTGGAGACTAGCGGAAGCACAGATACGCAGTATTTT. Drawing the rest from reference TRBV5-1 and TRBJ2-3, the complete variable domain is KAGVTQTPRYLIKTRGQQVTLSCSPISGHRSVSWYQQTPGQGLQFLFEYFSETQRNKGNFPGRFSGRQFSNSRSEMNVSTLELGDSALYLCASSLETSGSTDTQYFGPGTRLTVL.

The chain carries TRBV11-2 and TRBJ2-7, with D hard to call. Trimming took 5 bases from V and 3 from J, leaving 20 bases between them. Germline loops: CDR1 SGHAT, CDR2 FQNNGV. The CDR3 has 16 amino acids. The CDR3 here is CASSNPTTAANYEQYF. The DNA for the CDR3 is TGTGCCAGCAGCAATCCAACGACGGCGGCGAACTACGAGCAGTACTTC.

This clonotype was found many times. V gene TRBV10-3 combines with J gene TRBJ2-7; 7 bases map to TRBD1. Trimming removed 4 bases from V and 4 bases from J; junction bases left unmatched: 10. Germline values: CDR1 ENHRY, CDR2 SYGVKD. The CDR3 spans 15 residues. CDR3 in amino acids: CAISVETGIVYEQYF. CDR3 coding DNA: TGTGCCATCAGTGTAGAGACAGGGATCGTGTACGAGCAGTACTTC.

This clonotype was seen repeatedly, ten times or more. The chain recombines TRBV20-1 with TRBJ2-5; D is possibly TRBD1 (5 bases). The CDR3 loop spans 13 amino acids. The germline V and J ends were trimmed by 6 bases and 1 base, with 12 bases remaining between them. In germline, CDR1 is DFQATT, CDR2 SNEGSKA (reference sequence). CDR3 DNA sequence: TGCAGTGCCACCAGGGCCTCCCAAGAGACCCAGTACTTC. Residues: CSATRASQETQYF.

The table lists this clonotype with many counts. The J gene is TRBJ1-1, the V gene TRBV7-9; D is possibly TRBD1 (5 bases). Germline lookup yields CDR1 SEHNR and CDR2 FQNEAQ (reference sequence). The CDR3 extends over 14 amino acids. V was cut by 11 bases and J by 0 bases, with 16 bases left in between. CDR3 sequence reads: CAGHQGPMNTEAFF. The CDR3 region has the DNA TGTGCCGGCCACCAGGGCCCCATGAACACTGAAGCTTTCTTT.

This clonotype came up many times. CDR3 sequence reads: CASSGTAFAYEQYF. The CDR3 DNA follows: TGTGCCAGCAGCGGGACCGCCTTTGCCTACGAGCAGTACTTC. The chain joins TRBV12-3 or TRBV12-4 to TRBJ2-7; D is perhaps TRBD1 or TRBD2 (5 bases each). The V end was cut by 6 bases, the J end by 2 bases, with 14 bases between. The CDR3 runs to 14 residues.

This clonotype has just one count. The V and J genes are TRBV4-1 and TRBJ2-3, with 10 bases identical to TRBD2. Germline V gene data show CDR1 as MGHRA and CDR2 as YSYEKL. The CDR3 is 18 residues long. The ends lost 5 bases at V and 2 bases at J; junction bases unmatched: 13. The CDR3 DNA reads as TGCGCCAGCAGCTCCCGGAGACTAGCGGGTTTGATCACAGATACGCAGTATTTT. Encoded protein: CASSSRRLAGLITDTQYF.